The next 14 T cell receptor beta chains were all read from a single sample in a study of early T cells in non-severe SARS-CoV-2 infection. TCRdb reprocessed the 5' RACE reads via MiXCR and lists one record per CDR3 protein. The sample yields 85,000 to 100,000 distinct CDR3 sequences, about 11% seen once. The sequenced sample was whole blood, obtained at baseline. These receptors came from an adult who was a healthcare worker with PCR-confirmed SARS-CoV-2 infection or an uninfected control (not recorded which).

The chain uses TRBV4-1 and TRBJ2-3; 12 bases are shared with TRBD2. This CDR3 contains 20 residues. The germline V gene encodes CDR1 MGHRA and CDR2 YSYEKL. V dropped 8 bases and J dropped 4; count of bases not matched to a gene: 22. The CDR3 nucleotides read TGCGCCAGCCAGCCAAGATATCCCCAACGACTAGCGGGAGTCCCAGATACGCAGTATTTT. Translated, it gives CASQPRYPQRLAGVPDTQYF.

The chain couples TRBV19 to TRBJ1-1; D unresolved. The V end was cut by 4 bases, the J end by 11 bases, with 17 bases between. This CDR3 spans 13 amino acids. CDR1 LNHDA and CDR2 SQIVND come from the germline V gene (reference sequence). DNA of the CDR3: TGTGCCAGTAGTACTATAACCGGGAGCGGCGCTTTCTTT. Residues: CASSTITGSGAFF.

The J gene is TRBJ2-3, the V gene TRBV11-2; 7 bases map to TRBD2. The junction had 14 bases not matched to a gene; V was cut back by 5 bases and J by 3 bases. CDR1 SGHAT and CDR2 FQNNGV come from the germline V gene. CDR3 length: 17 amino acids. The CDR3 region has the DNA TGTGCCAGCAGCCCATTCCAGGGCGGGAGTGGGACAGATACGCAGTATTTT. Residues: CASSPFQGGSGTDTQYF. The complete variable domain, with remaining parts taken from reference TRBV11-2 and TRBJ2-3, reads EAGVAQSPRYKIIEKRQSVAFWCNPISGHATLYWYQQILGQGPKLLIQFQNNGVVDDSQLPKDRFSAERLKGVDSTLKIQPAKLEDSAVYLCASSPFQGGSGTDTQYFGPGTRLTVL.

The chain employs TRBV29-1 and TRBJ1-2; D is perhaps TRBD1 (5 bases). Germline CDR1 reads SQVTM; CDR2 reads ANQGSEA. Trimming shortened V by 4 bases and J by 1 base, and 16 bases separated the two germline ends. This CDR3 contains 15 residues. The CDR3 sequence: CSVGIGAQGNYGYTF. The CDR3 coding sequence is TGCAGCGTTGGAATCGGGGCTCAGGGTAACTATGGCTACACCTTC.

The chain recombines TRBV12-3 or TRBV12-4 with TRBJ2-2; D is undetermined. The V and J ends lost 5 bases and 0 bases respectively, with 4 bases between them. The CDR3 spans 13 residues. This CDR3 reads CASSRSNTGELFF. The DNA for the CDR3 is TGTGCCAGCAGTCGCTCGAACACCGGGGAGCTGTTTTTT.

This clonotype was seen a few times. The rearrangement uses TRBV5-1 and TRBJ2-3; maybe TRBD2 (5 bases). The CDR3 has 16 residues. V lost 0 bases, J lost 3 bases, and 14 bases lay in between. Germline V gene sequence: CDR1 SGHRS, CDR2 YFSETQ. CDR3 in DNA: TGCGCCAGCAGCTTGGAACAGTTGGAGGTTACAGATACGCAGTATTTT. Translation: CASSLEQLEVTDTQYF.

J is TRBJ1-1 and V is TRBV6-2 or TRBV6-3; the D gene is possibly TRBD1 (5 bases). This CDR3 is built from 16 residues. Trimming cost V 6 bases and J 0 bases, with 17 bases left between them. Germline loops: CDR1 MNHEY, CDR2 SVGEGT. The CDR3 region has the DNA TGTGCCAGCAGCCAAAGACGGGGACGCATGAACACTGAAGCTTTCTTT. Protein sequence: CASSQRRGRMNTEAFF.

This clonotype was recorded a few times. The chain links TRBV13 to TRBJ2-7, with 11 nucleotides matching TRBD2. The CDR3 consists of 14 residues. After removal of 4 bases from V and 3 bases from J, the junction contained 2 bases not matched to a gene. The germline V gene has CDR1 PRHDT and CDR2 FYEKMQ (reference sequence). CDR3 amino acids: CASSSTSGNYEQYF. The CDR3 coding sequence is TGTGCCAGCAGCTCGACTAGCGGGAACTACGAGCAGTACTTC.

The sample holds a few counts of this clonotype. This chain uses TRBV20-1 with TRBJ1-1, with D uncertain. Germline V gene lookup returns CDR1 DFQATT and CDR2 SNEGSKA (reference sequence). Trimming cost V 0 bases and J 4 bases, with 9 bases left between them. This CDR3 is 13 amino acids long. As DNA, the CDR3 is TGCAGTGCTAGAGATCATCAGGCCACTGAAGCTTTCTTT. Protein sequence: CSARDHQATEAFF.

The genes are TRBV13 and TRBJ1-2; 9 bases are a match to TRBD1. The CDR3 covers 15 residues. Trimming removed 5 bases from V and 3 bases from J; junction bases left unmatched: 7. CDR1 and CDR2 from the germline V gene are PRHDT and FYEKMQ (reference sequence). CDR3 bases: TGTGCCAGCAGCCGCCGGGACAGGGCTCACTATGGCTACACCTTC. It codes for CASSRRDRAHYGYTF.

V and J are TRBV7-2 and TRBJ1-2, with D perhaps matching TRBD1 (6 bases). CDR1 is SGHTA and CDR2 is FQGNSA in the germline V gene. V was cut by 5 bases and J by 6 bases, with 16 bases left in between. CDR3 length: 14 residues. CDR3 coding DNA: TGTGCCAGCAGCCTACAGGGAGGTATACATGGCTACACCTTC. It specifies CASSLQGGIHGYTF.

The rearrangement links TRBV2 to TRBJ1-2, with 7 nucleotides matching TRBD1. There are 14 residues in the CDR3. Germline V CDR1 and CDR2: SNHLY, FYNNEI. Unmatched junction bases numbered 6, after V lost 5 bases and J lost 3 bases. In DNA form, the CDR3 reads TGTGCCAGCAGTCATCCCGGGACAGACTATGGCTACACCTTC. Translating gives CASSHPGTDYGYTF.

The chain links TRBV2 to TRBJ2-2; no firm D call. This CDR3 has 16 amino acids. Between the trimmed V and J ends, which lost 6 bases and 5 bases, there was a span of 19 bases. Germline CDR1 is SNHLY and CDR2 is FYNNEI. The CDR3 bases are TGTGCCAGCAGATCTACTTCCGGTTTGCGGACCGGGGAGCTGTTTTTT. This sequence encodes CASRSTSGLRTGELFF. The whole variable domain, filled in from reference TRBV2 and TRBJ2-2, reads EPEVTQTPSHQVTQMGQEVILRCVPISNHLYFYWYRQILGQKVEFLVSFYNNEISEKSEIFDDQFSVERPDGSNFTLKIRSTKLEDSAMYFCASRSTSGLRTGELFFGEGSRLTVL.

This clonotype came up many times. V is TRBV5-4 and J is TRBJ2-1, with 14 bases matching TRBD2. Germline-derived CDR1 and CDR2 are SGHNT and YYREEE (reference sequence). Trimming at V came to 4 bases and at J to 8 bases, leaving 5 bases not matched to a gene. The CDR3 is made up of 15 amino acids. The CDR3 nucleotides are TGTGCCAGCAGCGCGGGACTAGCGGGAGAATATGAGCAGTTCTTC. Its translation is CASSAGLAGEYEQFF.